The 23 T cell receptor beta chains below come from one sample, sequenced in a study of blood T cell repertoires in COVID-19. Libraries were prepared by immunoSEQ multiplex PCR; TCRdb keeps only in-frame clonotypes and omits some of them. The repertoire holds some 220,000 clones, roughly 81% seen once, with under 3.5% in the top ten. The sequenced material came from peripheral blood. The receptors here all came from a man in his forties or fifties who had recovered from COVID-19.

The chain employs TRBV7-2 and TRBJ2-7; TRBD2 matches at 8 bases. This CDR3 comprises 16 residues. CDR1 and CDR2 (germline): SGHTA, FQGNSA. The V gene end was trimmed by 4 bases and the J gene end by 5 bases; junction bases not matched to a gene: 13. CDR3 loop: CASSSWSGRSSHEQYF. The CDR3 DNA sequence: TGTGCCAGCAGCTCCTGGAGCGGGAGATCGTCCCACGAGCAGTACTTC.

Here the CDR3 reads CASSYSMGARGGELFF. DNA for the CDR3: TGTGCCAGCAGTTACTCGATGGGGGCGAGAGGCGGGGAGCTGTTTTTT. The chain combines TRBV6-5 with TRBJ2-2; D perhaps matches TRBD1 (6 bases). The germline V gene encodes CDR1 MNHEY and CDR2 SVGAGI. V was cut by 0 bases and J by 7 bases, with 15 bases left in between. This CDR3 is built from 16 residues.

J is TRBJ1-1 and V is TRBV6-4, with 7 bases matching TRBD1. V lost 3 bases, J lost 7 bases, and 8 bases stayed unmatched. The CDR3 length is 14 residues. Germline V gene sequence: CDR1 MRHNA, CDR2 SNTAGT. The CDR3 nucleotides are TGTGCCAGCAGTGAAGGGGGCAGGGGCGATGAAGCTTTCTTT. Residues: CASSEGGRGDEAFF.

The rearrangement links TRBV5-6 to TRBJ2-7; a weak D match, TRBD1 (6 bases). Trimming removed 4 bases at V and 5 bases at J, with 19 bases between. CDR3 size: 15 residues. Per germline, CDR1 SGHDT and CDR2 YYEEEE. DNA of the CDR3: TGTGCCAGCAGCCCTACATGGCAGGGGTGGAACGAGCAGTACTTC. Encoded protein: CASSPTWQGWNEQYF.

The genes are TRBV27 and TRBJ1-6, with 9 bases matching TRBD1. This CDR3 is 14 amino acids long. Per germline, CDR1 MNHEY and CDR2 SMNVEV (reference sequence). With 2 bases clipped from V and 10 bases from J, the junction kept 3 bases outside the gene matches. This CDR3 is CASSLTGGLSPLHF. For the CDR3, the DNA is TGTGCCAGCAGTTTAACAGGGGGCCTGTCACCCCTCCACTTT.

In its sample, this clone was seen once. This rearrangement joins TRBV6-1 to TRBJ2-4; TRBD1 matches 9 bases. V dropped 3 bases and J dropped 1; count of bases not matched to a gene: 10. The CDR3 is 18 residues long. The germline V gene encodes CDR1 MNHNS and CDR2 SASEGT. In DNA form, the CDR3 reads TGTGCCAGCAGTGATTGGGACAGGGTGGTAGGGGCCAAAAACATTCAGTACTTC. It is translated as CASSDWDRVVGAKNIQYF.

The CDR3 nucleotides read TGTGCCAGCACCCCCCAGGGCCCCTACGAGCAGTACTTC. This codes for CASTPQGPYEQYF. The rearrangement uses TRBV2 and TRBJ2-7; D may be TRBD1 (5 bases). This CDR3 is built from 13 residues. CDR1 SNHLY and CDR2 FYNNEI come from the germline V gene. V was pared by 7 bases and J by 2 bases, with 12 bases between.

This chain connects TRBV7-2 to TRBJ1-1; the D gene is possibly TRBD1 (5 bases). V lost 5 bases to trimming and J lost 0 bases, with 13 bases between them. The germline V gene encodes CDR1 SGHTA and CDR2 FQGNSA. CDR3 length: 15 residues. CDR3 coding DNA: TGTGCCAGCAGCGCAAGGGGAGGGATGAACACTGAAGCTTTCTTT. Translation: CASSARGGMNTEAFF. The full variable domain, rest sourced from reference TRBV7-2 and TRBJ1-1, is GAGVSQSPSNKVTEKGKDVELRCDPISGHTALYWYRQSLGQGLEFLIYFQGNSAPDKSGLPSDRFSAERTGGSVSTLTIQRTQQEDSAVYLCASSARGGMNTEAFFGQGTRLTVV.

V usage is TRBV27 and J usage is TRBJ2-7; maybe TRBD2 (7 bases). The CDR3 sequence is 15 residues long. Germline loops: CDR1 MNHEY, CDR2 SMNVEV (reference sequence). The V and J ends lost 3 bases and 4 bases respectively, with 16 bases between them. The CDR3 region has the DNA TGTGCCAGCAGTTTTAAGGCGGGGGCGCGATACGAGCAGTACTTC. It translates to CASSFKAGARYEQYF.

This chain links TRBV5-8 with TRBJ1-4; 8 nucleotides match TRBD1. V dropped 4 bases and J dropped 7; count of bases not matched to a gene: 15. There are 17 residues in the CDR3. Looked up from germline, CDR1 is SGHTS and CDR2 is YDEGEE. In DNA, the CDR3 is TGTGCCAGCAGCCCCTACGTCGGACAGGGTTTGGGTGAAAAACTGTTTTTT. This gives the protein CASSPYVGQGLGEKLFF.

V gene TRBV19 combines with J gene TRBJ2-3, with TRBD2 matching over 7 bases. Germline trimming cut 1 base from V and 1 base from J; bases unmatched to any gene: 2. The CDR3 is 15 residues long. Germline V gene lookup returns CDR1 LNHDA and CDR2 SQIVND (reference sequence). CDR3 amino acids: CASSIGLAGTDTQYF. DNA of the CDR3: TGTGCCAGTAGTATAGGTCTAGCGGGCACAGATACGCAGTATTTT.

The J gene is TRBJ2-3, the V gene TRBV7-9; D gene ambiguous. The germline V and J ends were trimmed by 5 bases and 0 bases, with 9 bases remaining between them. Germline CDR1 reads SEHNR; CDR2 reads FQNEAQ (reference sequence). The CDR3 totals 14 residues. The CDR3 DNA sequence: TGTGCCAGCAGCCCGGAGACTAGCACAGATACGCAGTATTTT. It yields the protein CASSPETSTDTQYF.

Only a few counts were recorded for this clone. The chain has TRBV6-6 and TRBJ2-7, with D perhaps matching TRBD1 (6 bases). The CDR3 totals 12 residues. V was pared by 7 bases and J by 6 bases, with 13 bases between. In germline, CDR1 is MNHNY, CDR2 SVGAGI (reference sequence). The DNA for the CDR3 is TGTGCCAGCAACCCGGACAGACGCGAGCAGTACTTC. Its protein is CASNPDRREQYF.

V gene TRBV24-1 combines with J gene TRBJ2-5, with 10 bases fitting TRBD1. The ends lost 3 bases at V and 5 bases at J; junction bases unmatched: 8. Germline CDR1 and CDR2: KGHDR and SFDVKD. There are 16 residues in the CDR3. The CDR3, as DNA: TGTGCCACCAGTGATCCGGGACAGGGGTTACGGGAGACCCAGTACTTC. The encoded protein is CATSDPGQGLRETQYF.

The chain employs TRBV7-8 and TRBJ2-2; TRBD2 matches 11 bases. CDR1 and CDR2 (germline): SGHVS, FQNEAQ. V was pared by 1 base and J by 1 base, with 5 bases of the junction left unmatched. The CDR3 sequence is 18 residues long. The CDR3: CASSLVATSGKNTGELFF. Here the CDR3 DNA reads TGTGCCAGCAGCTTAGTCGCGACTAGCGGGAAGAACACCGGGGAGCTGTTTTTT.

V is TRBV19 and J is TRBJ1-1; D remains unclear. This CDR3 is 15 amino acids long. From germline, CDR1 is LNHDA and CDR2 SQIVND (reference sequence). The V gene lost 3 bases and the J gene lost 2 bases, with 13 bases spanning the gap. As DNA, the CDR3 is TGTGCCAGTAGTATTTCCACCTATTCAAACACTGAAGCTTTCTTT. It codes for CASSISTYSNTEAFF. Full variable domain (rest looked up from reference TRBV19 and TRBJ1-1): DGGITQSPKYLFRKEGQNVTLSCEQNLNHDAMYWYRQDPGQGLRLIYYSQIVNDFQKGDIAEGYSVSREKKESFPLTVTSAQKNPTAFYLCASSISTYSNTEAFFGQGTRLTVV.

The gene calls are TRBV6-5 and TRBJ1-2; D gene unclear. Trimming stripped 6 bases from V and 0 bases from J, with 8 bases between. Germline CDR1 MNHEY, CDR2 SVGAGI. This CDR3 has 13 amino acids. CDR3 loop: CASSLETNYGYTF. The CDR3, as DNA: TGTGCCAGCAGCCTCGAGACTAACTATGGCTACACCTTC.

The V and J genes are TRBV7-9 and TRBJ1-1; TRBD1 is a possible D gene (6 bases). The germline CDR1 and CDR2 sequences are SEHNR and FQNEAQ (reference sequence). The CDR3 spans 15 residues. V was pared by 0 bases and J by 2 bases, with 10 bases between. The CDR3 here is CASSLATGTNTEAFF. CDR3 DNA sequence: TGTGCCAGCAGCTTAGCGACAGGTACCAACACTGAAGCTTTCTTT.

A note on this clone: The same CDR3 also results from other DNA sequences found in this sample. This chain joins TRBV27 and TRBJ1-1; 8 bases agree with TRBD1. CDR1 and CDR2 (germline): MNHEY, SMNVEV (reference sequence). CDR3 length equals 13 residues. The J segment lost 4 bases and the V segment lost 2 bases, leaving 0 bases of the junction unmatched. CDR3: CASSLTGGTEAFF. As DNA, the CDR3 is TGTGCCAGCAGTTTAACAGGGGGCACTGAAGCTTTCTTT.

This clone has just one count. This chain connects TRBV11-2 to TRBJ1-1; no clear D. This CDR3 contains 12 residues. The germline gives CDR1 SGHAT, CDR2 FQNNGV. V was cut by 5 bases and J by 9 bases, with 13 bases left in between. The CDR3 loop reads CASSLYSAQAFF. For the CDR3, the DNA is TGTGCCAGCAGCCTTTATTCAGCGCAAGCTTTCTTT.

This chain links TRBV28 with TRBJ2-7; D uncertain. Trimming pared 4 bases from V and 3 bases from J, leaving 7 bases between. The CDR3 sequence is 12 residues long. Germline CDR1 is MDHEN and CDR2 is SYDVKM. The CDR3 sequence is CASSSTVYEQYF. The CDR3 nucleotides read TGTGCCAGCAGTTCTACAGTCTACGAGCAGTACTTC.

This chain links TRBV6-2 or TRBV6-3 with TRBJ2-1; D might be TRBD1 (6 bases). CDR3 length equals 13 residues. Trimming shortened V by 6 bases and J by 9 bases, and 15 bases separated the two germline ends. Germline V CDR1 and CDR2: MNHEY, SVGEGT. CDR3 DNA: TGTGCCAGCAGCTCCCAGGGGAATACTGAGCAGTTCTTC. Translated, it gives CASSSQGNTEQFF.

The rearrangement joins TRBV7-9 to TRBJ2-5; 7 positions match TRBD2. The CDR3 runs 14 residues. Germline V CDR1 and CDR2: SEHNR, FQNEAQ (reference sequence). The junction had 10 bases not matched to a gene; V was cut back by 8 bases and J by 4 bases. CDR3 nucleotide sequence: TGTGCCAGCCTGGGGGAGGGTAGGGGAGAGACCCAGTACTTC. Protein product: CASLGEGRGETQYF.